This is a list of T cell receptor beta chains from one sample in a study of blood T cells in healthy people across ages. MiXCR, applied by TCRdb to the 5' RACE reads, yields one record per CDR3 protein. The sample lists 750,000 to 850,000 distinct CDR3 sequences; more than 20% were seen once. This sample was shared with a second study, whose subject was T cells of mothers and their children.

Sequenced input: blood. The origin of the receptors is a boy younger than 18 in good health. Each CDR3 is given with its conserved first and last residue. The D gene is left open where the match is weak. Rows give clone size only sometimes, using once, few, many, or a class for an expanded clone.

v_gene,j_gene,abundance,d_gene,CDR3aa,CDR3nt
TRBV27,TRBJ2-1,.,TRBD1,CASRDRGSYNEQFF,TGTGCCAGCAGGGACAGGGGTTCCTACAATGAGCAGTTCTTC
TRBV30,TRBJ1-5,few,TRBD1,CAWSAGTGNQPQHF,TGTGCCTGGAGCGCAGGGACAGGCAATCAGCCCCAGCATTTT
TRBV20-1,TRBJ2-5,few,TRBD1,CSAPSRTGRSETQYF,TGCAGTGCCCCGTCCAGGACAGGGAGATCAGAGACCCAGTACTTC
TRBV19,TRBJ2-2,few,TRBD2,CATTLAGGPRELFF,TGTGCCACGACTCTTGCGGGGGGGCCCCGGGAGCTGTTTTTT
TRBV10-3,TRBJ1-5,few,.,CAISDLGGGEPQHF,TGTGCCATCAGTGATTTGGGTGGGGGTGAGCCCCAGCATTTT
TRBV7-2,TRBJ2-7,few,.,CASSLGVWSYEQYF,TGTGCCAGCAGCTTGGGGGTATGGTCCTACGAGCAGTACTTC
TRBV28,TRBJ2-7,many,.,CASSNPTGTGSHEQYF,TGTGCCAGCAGTAACCCAACCGGGACTGGCAGCCACGAGCAGTACTTC
TRBV29-1,TRBJ2-7,few,.,CSVVGDDSYEQYF,TGCAGCGTTGTAGGGGATGACAGTTACGAGCAGTACTTC
TRBV7-9,TRBJ1-4,few,.,CASSLWAGRYNEKLFF,TGTGCCAGCAGCTTATGGGCAGGACGATATAATGAAAAACTGTTTTTT
TRBV29-1,TRBJ2-7,few,TRBD2,CSVELSGRTTYEQYF,TGCAGCGTTGAACTTAGCGGGAGGACTACCTACGAGCAGTACTTC
TRBV29-1,TRBJ1-2,.,.,CSVSTEAQNYGYTF,TGCAGCGTCTCTACAGAAGCCCAGAACTATGGCTACACCTTC
TRBV12-3/TRBV12-4,TRBJ1-5,.,TRBD1,CASSRDRGLNQPQHF,TGTGCCAGCAGCCGGGACAGGGGGCTCAATCAGCCCCAGCATTTT
TRBV5-1,TRBJ2-3,.,.,CASAWGGISTDTQYF,TGCGCCAGCGCCTGGGGCGGGATTAGCACAGATACGCAGTATTTT
TRBV30,TRBJ2-1,few,.,CAWSRGDTYNEQFF,TGTGCCTGGAGTCGCGGGGATACCTACAATGAGCAGTTCTTC
TRBV24-1,TRBJ2-5,many,TRBD1,CATSDQTGPKETQYF,TGTGCCACCAGTGATCAGACAGGGCCGAAAGAGACCCAGTACTTC
TRBV5-1,TRBJ2-5,few,.,CASSLGQPAGETQYF,TGCGCCAGCAGCTTGGGACAGCCGGCGGGAGAGACCCAGTACTTC
TRBV20-1,TRBJ2-7,few,.,CSARDRGATSYEQYF,TGCAGTGCTAGAGATAGAGGAGCGACCTCCTACGAGCAGTACTTC
TRBV18,TRBJ2-7,.,TRBD1,CASSTGESHEQYF,TGTGCCAGCTCGACAGGGGAGTCCCACGAGCAGTACTTC
TRBV7-3,TRBJ2-3,.,.,CASSSQPPTGRSTDTQYF,TGTGCCAGCAGCTCCCAACCTCCGACCGGGAGAAGCACGGATACGCAGTATTTT
TRBV29-1,TRBJ2-7,.,TRBD2,CSAGETSGITYEQYF,TGCAGCGCTGGCGAAACTAGCGGGATTACCTACGAGCAGTACTTC
TRBV6-2/TRBV6-3,TRBJ2-7,.,.,CAGSYSGGTYEQYF,TGTGCCGGCAGTTACTCGGGGGGCACCTACGAGCAGTACTTC
TRBV5-1,TRBJ1-6,.,TRBD1,CASTWTGDSPLHF,TGCGCCAGCACCTGGACAGGGGATTCACCCCTCCACTTT